The rows below give T cell receptor beta chains drawn from one sample of a study of patients and donors after allogeneic stem cell transplantation. MiXCR, applied by TCRdb to the RT-PCR reads, yields one record per CDR3 protein. The sample lists tens of thousands of distinct CDR3 sequences; about 48% were seen once. Material for sequencing was blood, either unsorted or a sorted T cell fraction (not recorded which). The source is a human donor who was either an allogeneic HSCT recipient or a stem cell or donor lymphocyte infusion donor (not recorded which). It is not recorded whose cells these are; they may come from a transplant donor. Both conserved end residues are trimmed from each CDR3. The order of the fields is J gene, V gene, CDR3 protein.

j_call: TRBJ1-3; v_call: TRBV12-3/TRBV12-4; cdr3_aa: ASRSQGTIGNTIY
j_call: TRBJ1-1; v_call: TRBV6-4; cdr3_aa: ASSDSGKGKTEAF
j_call: TRBJ1-2; v_call: TRBV5-1; cdr3_aa: ASSLEGQGRNGYT
j_call: TRBJ1-2; v_call: TRBV20-1; cdr3_aa: SASLWRRLGYGYT
j_call: TRBJ1-4; v_call: TRBV6-4; cdr3_aa: ASSEGAGNEKLF
j_call: TRBJ1-5; v_call: TRBV27; cdr3_aa: ASSLSWVSNQPQH
j_call: TRBJ1-5; v_call: TRBV4-1; cdr3_aa: ASSQHRGDQPQH
j_call: TRBJ1-5; v_call: TRBV28; cdr3_aa: ASSLLTGRLSNQPQH
j_call: TRBJ1-4; v_call: TRBV29-1; cdr3_aa: SVEKGVGVSKLF
j_call: TRBJ1-2; v_call: TRBV12-3/TRBV12-4; cdr3_aa: ASSFNYGYT
j_call: TRBJ1-1; v_call: TRBV7-2; cdr3_aa: ASRSDRDTEAF
j_call: TRBJ1-1; v_call: TRBV20-1; cdr3_aa: SARLNTEAF
j_call: TRBJ1-1; v_call: TRBV28; cdr3_aa: ASSPPSGQGAEAF
j_call: TRBJ1-2; v_call: TRBV9; cdr3_aa: ASSLLDRAANYGYT
j_call: TRBJ1-1; v_call: TRBV5-1; cdr3_aa: ASSLGDSLMNTEAF
j_call: TRBJ1-5; v_call: TRBV6-6; cdr3_aa: ASSPQGSLQPQH
j_call: TRBJ1-4; v_call: TRBV28; cdr3_aa: ASSFQGVTNEKLF
j_call: TRBJ1-1; v_call: TRBV10-2; cdr3_aa: ASNSLNTEAF
j_call: TRBJ1-1; v_call: TRBV3-1; cdr3_aa: ASSKGGIVRAEAF
j_call: TRBJ1-5; v_call: TRBV7-3; cdr3_aa: ASSLNAGNQPQH
j_call: TRBJ1-4; v_call: TRBV15; cdr3_aa: ATSRPGAANEKLF
j_call: TRBJ1-4; v_call: TRBV12-3/TRBV12-4; cdr3_aa: ASSLQGGDEKLF
j_call: TRBJ2-3; v_call: TRBV6-5; cdr3_aa: ASSYSIHADTDTQY
j_call: TRBJ1-1; v_call: TRBV6-5; cdr3_aa: ASSQGDRDVTEAF
j_call: TRBJ1-1; v_call: TRBV4-2; cdr3_aa: ASSQDSRPVAF
j_call: TRBJ1-2; v_call: TRBV4-3; cdr3_aa: ASSQEQGNYGYT
j_call: TRBJ2-7; v_call: TRBV29-1; cdr3_aa: SVEDPQVYEQY
j_call: TRBJ2-7; v_call: TRBV5-6; cdr3_aa: ASSLTGTTLYEQY
j_call: TRBJ1-1; v_call: TRBV20-1; cdr3_aa: SARKLVNTEAF
j_call: TRBJ1-2; v_call: TRBV29-1; cdr3_aa: SVSVLDLANYGYT
j_call: TRBJ2-3; v_call: TRBV27; cdr3_aa: ASSKRGKSTDTQY
j_call: TRBJ1-5; v_call: TRBV7-2; cdr3_aa: ASSLGVYSNQPQH
j_call: TRBJ2-1; v_call: TRBV5-1; cdr3_aa: ASSLARTSGRDNEQF
j_call: TRBJ1-5; v_call: TRBV12-3/TRBV12-4; cdr3_aa: ASSLGPGQGPQPQH
j_call: TRBJ2-5; v_call: TRBV11-2; cdr3_aa: ASRPTGQQETQY
j_call: TRBJ1-2; v_call: TRBV12-3/TRBV12-4; cdr3_aa: ASSSTTRDPGGYT
j_call: TRBJ1-4; v_call: TRBV3-1; cdr3_aa: ASSQDVRIATNEKLF
j_call: TRBJ2-1; v_call: TRBV5-8; cdr3_aa: ASSSYRGDSSYNEQF
j_call: TRBJ1-4; v_call: TRBV6-6; cdr3_aa: ASSYLGEKLF
j_call: TRBJ2-7; v_call: TRBV28; cdr3_aa: ASNLDRRLGQY
j_call: TRBJ2-4; v_call: TRBV5-1; cdr3_aa: ASSLVGGLIKNIQY
j_call: TRBJ1-2; v_call: TRBV7-2; cdr3_aa: ASRPTGFIGYT
j_call: TRBJ1-1; v_call: TRBV29-1; cdr3_aa: SVNRQGAVAF
j_call: TRBJ1-5; v_call: TRBV24-1; cdr3_aa: APVPLTAGQPQH
j_call: TRBJ1-1; v_call: TRBV2; cdr3_aa: ASIPGVHTEAF
j_call: TRBJ1-4; v_call: TRBV29-1; cdr3_aa: SVGTGQGNEKLF
j_call: TRBJ1-5; v_call: TRBV3-1; cdr3_aa: ASSPRGYSNQPQH
j_call: TRBJ1-4; v_call: TRBV4-1; cdr3_aa: ASSQLRGATNEKLF
j_call: TRBJ1-4; v_call: TRBV18; cdr3_aa: ASSPTATNEKLF
j_call: TRBJ1-4; v_call: TRBV6-2/TRBV6-3; cdr3_aa: ASSSEGTNEKLF
j_call: TRBJ2-1; v_call: TRBV3-1; cdr3_aa: ASSHFRGNNEQF
j_call: TRBJ1-1; v_call: TRBV3-1; cdr3_aa: ASTQTRGNTEAF
j_call: TRBJ2-7; v_call: TRBV2; cdr3_aa: ASSEALPGGLSYEQY
j_call: TRBJ1-2; v_call: TRBV7-2; cdr3_aa: ASSYTGPNNYGYT
j_call: TRBJ1-1; v_call: TRBV12-3/TRBV12-4; cdr3_aa: ASSFPGGGEAF
j_call: TRBJ2-5; v_call: TRBV7-2; cdr3_aa: ASSLAPRGETQY
j_call: TRBJ1-6; v_call: TRBV27; cdr3_aa: ASSNGQGANSPLH